This is a list of T cell receptor beta chains from one sample in a study of identical twins. TCRdb fed the 5' RACE reads into MiXCR, producing one record per CDR3 protein. The sample includes some 760,000 distinct CDR3 sequences, 15% to 20% of them seen just once. These sequences were also reported in another study, on T cells expressing NK-cell markers.

Input material: PBMCs. These receptors all come from a woman younger than 35 in good health. CDR3s include the opening cysteine and the closing phenylalanine or tryptophan.

v_gene,CDR3aa
TRBV6-5,CASSSTDGPYEQYF
TRBV12-3/TRBV12-4,CARRWPEVRYQETQYF
TRBV14,CASSQGLNEQFF
TRBV29-1,CSVEDKRGTDTQYF
TRBV12-3/TRBV12-4,CASSFSPGDEQFF
TRBV12-3/TRBV12-4,CASRPLAGGADTQYF
TRBV18,CASSPWASGISTEQFF
TRBV9,CASSVEGAGNTEAFF
TRBV2,CAICLPARGGSGYAYEQYF
TRBV12-3/TRBV12-4,CASTQSHGSGYTF
TRBV10-3,CAIRGQGAGYEQYF
TRBV20-1,CSAQTSYDGETQYF
TRBV3-1,CASSQAGGLWEQYF
TRBV10-3,CAIKGQGVKETQYF
TRBV15,CATSSRDRVYNEQFF
TRBV7-2,CASSFWIRGSSYEQYF
TRBV7-3,CASSLNGQGAGYTF
TRBV6-2/TRBV6-3,CASSYFAANEQFF
TRBV6-2/TRBV6-3,CASSYPGLMGTDTQYF
TRBV24-1,CATSAPGYGYTF
TRBV10-3,CAIRTAGPPDSYNEQFF
TRBV5-1,CASSLNGQGSNTIYF
TRBV15,CATSTPDRAGQETQYF
TRBV10-3,CATLVGDTQYF
TRBV20-1,CSARPSSDEQYF
TRBV12-3/TRBV12-4,CASTPGWQGMNTEAFF
TRBV12-3/TRBV12-4,CASSLTQGGQETQYF
TRBV11-2,CASSLTGETFF
TRBV6-1,CASSPDGGNEQFF
TRBV5-1,CASSLVDGSYNEQFF
TRBV29-1,CSVVPGGALNEQFF
TRBV12-3/TRBV12-4,CASRPPASSSYEQYF
TRBV4-1,CASREGLARSSAGEQFF
TRBV7-9,CASRPGRVYTEAFF
TRBV12-3/TRBV12-4,CASSLASDSHEQYF
TRBV29-1,CSVEGYSTDTQYF
TRBV29-1,CSGTQGGTNEQFF
TRBV5-1,CASSFTPARGTEAFF
TRBV20-1,CSARGGVGETQYF
TRBV6-1,CASSPTMSGARYEQYF
TRBV7-2,CASSFGRRETQYF
TRBV4-1,CASSQRGGITGELFF
TRBV7-8,CASSLGKQGIQPQHF
TRBV20-1,CSAVKGGRADTQYF
TRBV7-9,CASSPGTSALYEQYF
TRBV7-7,CASSPGLARYEQYF
TRBV7-2,CARAPTSGEQFF
TRBV7-7,CASSLSGGRYNEQFF
TRBV12-3/TRBV12-4,CASSGGDRKALHF
TRBV6-1,CASRESFVGAYEQYF
TRBV6-2/TRBV6-3,CASSYSSWREGTDTQYF
TRBV12-3/TRBV12-4,CASTKTRLNEQFF
TRBV6-6,CASSTRPGTSVHF
TRBV12-3/TRBV12-4,CASSSGGVYSYEQYF
TRBV6-5,CASSYGPLGTSGYEQYF